This T cell receptor beta chain was sequenced in a study of T-cell memory formation after mild COVID-19. Study-level information: There were largely donor-specific TCR clusters.

The germline V and J ends were trimmed by 4 bases and 6 bases, with 16 bases remaining between them. The length of the CDR3 is 14 residues. This clonotype was seen many times. Researchers used 5'RACE with constant-segment primers to make TCR alpha and TCR beta cDNA libraries that carry sample barcodes and UMIs. TCRdb itself ran the 5' RACE reads through MiXCR, one entry per CDR3 protein. The sample has fewer than 450,000 distinct CDR3 sequences, around 20% seen once. The receptor comes from an adult woman who had mild COVID-19 (a few samples of this study predate the infection). Cell type and time point are not known. The rearrangement links TRBV12-3 or TRBV12-4 to TRBJ2-7; D possibly corresponds to TRBD1 (6 bases). The sequencing input was PBMCs or a T cell subset sorted from them (not recorded which). CDR3 protein: CASSSTGWRAEQYF. The CDR3 DNA is TGTGCCAGCAGTTCCACAGGGTGGAGAGCCGAGCAGTACTTC.